This T cell receptor (beta chain) was obtained from a study of T cell responses to AZD1222 COVID-19 vaccine. CDR3 length: 14 residues. Germline values: CDR1 SEHNR, CDR2 FQNEAQ (reference sequence). Trimming removed 1 base at V and 6 bases at J, with 10 bases between. Study-level results: Only a handful of AZD1222 recipients were seropositive at baseline. Spike-specific TCR repertoires showed rising breadth and depth after two AZD1222 doses. Donors were mostly white British, more females; clonal diversity possibly underestimated.

Assay: immunoSEQ multiplex PCR; the TCRdb copy retains only in-frame clones and omits some. The sample contains around 120,000 clones, approximately 88% of which appear only once. A note on this clone: No antigen is known for it.

Source: peripheral blood, taken on day 0 of AZD1222 vaccination. V and J are TRBV7-9 and TRBJ2-1, with a possible D match to TRBD2 (6 bases). The TCR comes from an adult in good health. DNA for the CDR3: TGTGCCAGCAGCTTAGGGGGGGATTTCAATGAGCAGTTCTTC. This gives the protein CASSLGGDFNEQFF.